This T cell receptor beta chain originates from a study of blood T cell repertoires in COVID-19. Germline-derived CDR1 and CDR2 are MGHDK and SYGVNS. The J segment lost 7 bases and the V segment lost 5 bases, leaving 13 bases of the junction unmatched. The CDR3 has 15 amino acids. Assay: immunoSEQ multiplex PCR; the TCRdb copy retains only in-frame clones and omits some. The sample has some 70,000 clones; roughly three quarters are singletons. This sequence originates from a human donor in a cohort sampled during active COVID-19. The rearrangement joins TRBV25-1 to TRBJ1-2, with 7 bases matching TRBD1. Sample: peripheral blood. CDR3 in DNA: TGTGCCAGCAGTCGTCCGGGCACAGGGGCGGGTGGCTACACCTTC. Its protein product is CASSRPGTGAGGYTF.